A single sample gave rise to the 32 T cell receptor beta chains below, sequenced in a study of T cell responses to AZD1222 COVID-19 vaccine (dated by TCRdb to 2020 to 2023). According to the study, the label for this sample's time point signals: about 28 days (+/-7) after the second vaccine dose. Libraries were prepared through the immunoSEQ multiplex PCR assay. Imported from immuneACCESS, the table was reduced by TCRdb to in-frame sequences with V and J called. These copies leave out some clones; in studies compared against another copy, an unresolved V gene accounts for under half, and the cause of the remainder is not known. The sample table contains under 95,000 clones; only one count was recorded for 90% of them. Approximately 1.4% of the sample lies in the top ten. The source material was peripheral blood, sampled 28 days after the second AZD1222 dose. These receptors originate from an adult who received the AZD1222 COVID-19 vaccine.

This sequence joins TRBV10-3 and TRBJ2-7; 10 nucleotides line up with TRBD1. Germline V gives CDR1 ENHRY, CDR2 SYGVKD. The CDR3 runs 14 residues. Trimming at V came to 6 bases and at J to 7 bases, leaving 9 bases not matched to a gene. The DNA for the CDR3 is TGTGCCATCAGGCCGGGACAGGGGAGAGAAGAGCAGTACTTC. This encodes CAIRPGQGREEQYF.

This clone was picked up a small number of times. The chain is built from TRBV5-1 and TRBJ2-3; 7 nucleotides agree with TRBD2. The CDR3 loop spans 14 amino acids. Germline assignment: CDR1 SGHRS and CDR2 YFSETQ. V lost 3 bases to trimming and J lost 5 bases; unmatched junction nucleotides: 6. This CDR3 is CASSSRLAGDTQYF. The CDR3, as DNA: TGCGCCAGCAGCTCGAGACTAGCCGGAGATACGCAGTATTTT. The full variable domain, in which reference TRBV5-1 and TRBJ2-3 provide the parts outside the CDR3, is KAGVTQTPRYLIKTRGQQVTLSCSPISGHRSVSWYQQTPGQGLQFLFEYFSETQRNKGNFPGRFSGRQFSNSRSEMNVSTLELGDSALYLCASSSRLAGDTQYFGPGTRLTVL.

The chain links TRBV9 to TRBJ1-1; 7 bases fit TRBD1. The V segment lost 4 bases and the J segment 0 bases; nucleotides outside the gene matches: 12. The CDR3 has 17 residues. Germline lookup yields CDR1 SGDLS and CDR2 YYNGEE. The CDR3 sequence: CASSPPGAGGMNTEAFF. Here the CDR3 DNA reads TGTGCCAGCAGCCCCCCGGGCGCAGGGGGGATGAACACTGAAGCTTTCTTT. The complete variable domain, with remaining parts taken from reference TRBV9 and TRBJ1-1, reads DSGVTQTPKHLITATGQRVTLRCSPRSGDLSVYWYQQSLDQGLQFLIQYYNGEERAKGNILERFSAQQFPDLHSELNLSSLELGDSALYFCASSPPGAGGMNTEAFFGQGTRLTVV.

The V and J genes are TRBV5-1 and TRBJ2-5, with D possibly matching TRBD1 (6 bases). Germline V gene lookup returns CDR1 SGHRS and CDR2 YFSETQ. The CDR3 contains 16 residues. Trimming removed 2 bases at V and 2 bases at J, with 16 bases between. CDR3 protein: CASSFAHRDTQETQYF. The CDR3 bases are TGCGCCAGCAGCTTTGCGCACCGGGACACTCAAGAGACCCAGTACTTC.

This clone occurred once. V and J are TRBV2 and TRBJ2-2, with D uncertain. The CDR3 is made up of 14 amino acids. Germline CDR1 SNHLY, CDR2 FYNNEI. Trimming took off 7 bases at V and 5 bases at J, with 14 bases between the two ends. CDR3 region: CASMAGERTGELFF. CDR3 DNA: TGTGCCAGCATGGCAGGAGAGAGGACCGGGGAGCTGTTTTTT.

The V gene is TRBV6-5, the J gene TRBJ2-7; D uncertain. CDR3 length: 15 residues. Germline V gene lookup returns CDR1 MNHEY and CDR2 SVGAGI. V was pared by 6 bases and J by 0 bases, with 15 bases between. CDR3 sequence (DNA): TGTGCCAGCAGCGTATCAGGTGGCTACTCCTACGAGCAGTACTTC. Its translation is CASSVSGGYSYEQYF.

This chain joins TRBV2 and TRBJ1-3; 9 bases agree with TRBD1. Germline V gene data show CDR1 as SNHLY and CDR2 as FYNNEI. The CDR3 has 13 residues. V was pared by 6 bases and J by 8 bases, with 5 bases of the junction left unmatched. CDR3 region: CASRGTGIDTIYF. The CDR3 nucleotides are TGTGCCAGCAGGGGGACAGGGATCGACACCATATATTTT. Based on the CDR3 plus reference TRBV2 and TRBJ1-3, the full variable domain is EPEVTQTPSHQVTQMGQEVILRCVPISNHLYFYWYRQILGQKVEFLVSFYNNEISEKSEIFDDQFSVERPDGSNFTLKIRSTKLEDSAMYFCASRGTGIDTIYFGEGSWLTVV.

This chain connects TRBV7-2 to TRBJ1-5, with TRBD1 as a possible D gene (6 bases). Germline assignment: CDR1 SGHTA and CDR2 FQGNSA. Trimming removed 4 bases at V and 3 bases at J, with 13 bases between. The CDR3 spans 15 residues. CDR3 residues: CASSSGPGVNQPQHF. As DNA, the CDR3 is TGTGCCAGCAGCTCCGGACCAGGGGTCAATCAGCCCCAGCATTTT.

The V gene is TRBV18, the J gene TRBJ2-7; possible D gene TRBD1, 5 bases. Germline V CDR1 and CDR2: KGHSH, LQKENI. Trimming pared 3 bases from V and 3 bases from J, leaving 12 bases between. This CDR3 has 14 amino acids. This chain's CDR3 is CASSPRDSYYEQYF. CDR3 in DNA: TGTGCCAGCTCACCTCGTGACAGTTACTACGAGCAGTACTTC.

The V gene is TRBV7-7, the J gene TRBJ1-5; the D is unclear. Trimming took off 3 bases at V and 4 bases at J, with 7 bases between the two ends. CDR3 size: 13 residues. Looked up from germline, CDR1 is SSHAT and CDR2 is FNYEAQ (reference sequence). The CDR3 DNA is TGTGCCAGCAGCTTGGCCCCTAATCAGCCCCAGCATTTT. Its protein is CASSLAPNQPQHF. The full variable domain, its missing parts supplied by reference TRBV7-7 and TRBJ1-5, is GAGVSQSPRYKVTKRGQDVTLRCDPISSHATLYWYQQALGQGPEFLTYFNYEAQPDKSGLPSDRFSAERPEGSISTLTIQRTEQRDSAMYRCASSLAPNQPQHFGDGTRLSIL.

This chain's CDR3 is CAWSGGGNTIYF. In nucleotides, the CDR3 is TGTGCCTGGAGTGGAGGTGGGAACACCATATATTTT. This chain uses TRBV30 with TRBJ1-3, with unresolved D. V lost 1 base and J lost 7, with 8 bases in between. Germline V gene lookup returns CDR1 GTSNPN and CDR2 SVGIG (reference sequence). This CDR3 comprises 12 residues. Variable domain in full (rest from reference TRBV30 and TRBJ1-3): SQTIHQWPATLVQPVGSPLSLECTVEGTSNPNLYWYRQAAGRGLQLLFYSVGIGQISSEVPQNLSASRPQDRQFILSSKKLLLSDSGFYLCAWSGGGNTIYFGEGSWLTVV.

The genes are TRBV10-3 and TRBJ2-2, with 9 bases that match TRBD1. The J segment lost 6 bases and the V segment lost 11 bases, leaving 10 bases of the junction unmatched. The germline V gene encodes CDR1 ENHRY and CDR2 SYGVKD. This CDR3 has 14 residues. The CDR3 nucleotides read TGTGCCGCCACAGGGGGCGCGTCTGCCGGGGAGCTGTTTTTT. Translation: CAATGGASAGELFF.

The genes are TRBV5-1 and TRBJ1-1; D remains unclear. Germline lookup yields CDR1 SGHRS and CDR2 YFSETQ. The CDR3 length is 14 residues. V was clipped by 0 bases and J by 1 base, with 7 bases between them. The CDR3 protein is CASSLDRPNTEAFF. For the CDR3, the DNA is TGCGCCAGCAGCTTGGACAGACCGAACACTGAAGCTTTCTTT.

The V and J genes are TRBV15 and TRBJ2-7; D uncertain. The germline gives CDR1 LNHNV, CDR2 YYDKDF (reference sequence). With 0 bases removed from V and 7 bases from J, the gap between germline ends came to 16 bases. The CDR3 has 15 amino acids. In DNA form, the CDR3 reads TGTGCCACCAGCAGAGATCTCGGTAAACCTGGAGAGCAGTACTTC. This translates into CATSRDLGKPGEQYF.

Remarks on this clone: The same CDR3 can be traced to other DNA sequences in this sample. The chain has TRBV5-4 and TRBJ2-1; weak D call: TRBD1 (5 bases). The ends were cut back, 5 bases at V and 3 bases at J, with 9 bases in the middle. From germline, CDR1 is SGHNT and CDR2 YYREEE (reference sequence). CDR3 length equals 13 residues. CDR3 sequence (DNA): TGTGCCAGCAGATCAGACAGCTACAATGAGCAGTTCTTC. This sequence encodes CASRSDSYNEQFF.

This rearrangement joins TRBV6-5 to TRBJ1-2, with 12 bases identical to TRBD1. The germline gives CDR1 MNHEY, CDR2 SVGAGI. The J segment lost 3 bases and the V segment lost 5 bases, leaving 4 bases of the junction unmatched. This CDR3 region has 15 residues. In nucleotides, the CDR3 is TGTGCCAGCAGTACGGGACAGGGGGCTTACTATGGCTACACCTTC. Protein sequence: CASSTGQGAYYGYTF.

This chain uses TRBV5-1 with TRBJ1-6, with D hard to call. Germline loops: CDR1 SGHRS, CDR2 YFSETQ. This CDR3 is 14 amino acids long. V shed 0 bases and J shed 6 bases, with 7 bases lying between them. Here the CDR3 reads CASSLAAPNSPLHF. As DNA, the CDR3 is TGCGCCAGCAGCTTGGCGGCACCTAATTCACCCCTCCACTTT.

This CDR3 reads CAWNRQGAAEAFF. Written as DNA, the CDR3 is TGTGCCTGGAACCGACAGGGGGCCGCTGAAGCTTTCTTT. V usage is TRBV30 and J usage is TRBJ1-1, with 10 bases that match TRBD1. The germline V gene has CDR1 GTSNPN and CDR2 SVGIG (reference sequence). V lost 4 bases to trimming and J lost 6 bases; unmatched junction nucleotides: 5. The CDR3 contains 13 residues.

The rearrangement joins TRBV7-9 to TRBJ1-5, with D hard to call. Trimming took 6 bases from V and 2 from J, leaving 11 bases between them. Germline CDR1 and CDR2: SEHNR and FQNEAQ (reference sequence). The CDR3 totals 14 residues. This CDR3 reads CASSPGTGNQPQHF. CDR3 DNA sequence: TGTGCCAGCAGTCCAGGAACGGGCAATCAGCCCCAGCATTTT. Full variable domain (remainder filled in from reference TRBV7-9 and TRBJ1-5): DTGVSQNPRHKITKRGQNVTFRCDPISEHNRLYWYRQTLGQGPEFLTYFQNEAQLEKSRLLSDRFSAERPKGSFSTLEIQRTEQGDSAMYLCASSPGTGNQPQHFGDGTRLSIL.

The CDR3 nucleotides are TGTGCCAGCAGCCAAGATCTAGGGGACCTGAGTCAGCCCCAGCATTTT. Its protein product is CASSQDLGDLSQPQHF. The chain employs TRBV3-1 (or the pseudogene TRBV3-2) and TRBJ1-5; a possible D gene is TRBD1 (5 bases). Per the germline V gene, CDR1 is LGHDT and CDR2 is YNNKEL (reference sequence). CDR3 size: 16 residues. The V end was cut by 0 bases, the J end by 6 bases, with 15 bases between.

V gene TRBV3-1 (or the pseudogene TRBV3-2) combines with J gene TRBJ1-1; the D gene is possibly TRBD1 (5 bases). This CDR3 region has 15 residues. V lost 0 bases and J lost 8, with 16 bases in between. Germline-derived CDR1 and CDR2 are LGHDT and YNNKEL (reference sequence). The CDR3 bases are TGTGCCAGCAGCCAAGATCGACCGGCTAGGGACGAAGCTTTCTTT. Translating it yields CASSQDRPARDEAFF.

This chain links TRBV7-2 with TRBJ2-7, with D hard to call. CDR1 SGHTA and CDR2 FQGNSA come from the germline V gene. CDR3 length equals 13 residues. Trimming stripped 3 bases from V and 2 bases from J, with 8 bases between. The CDR3 coding sequence is TGTGCCAGCAGCTTCGACGGACCCTACGAGCAGTACTTC. It encodes CASSFDGPYEQYF. The full variable domain, its missing parts supplied by reference TRBV7-2 and TRBJ2-7, is GAGVSQSPSNKVTEKGKDVELRCDPISGHTALYWYRQSLGQGLEFLIYFQGNSAPDKSGLPSDRFSAERTGGSVSTLTIQRTQQEDSAVYLCASSFDGPYEQYFGPGTRLTVT.

V gene TRBV7-6 combines with J gene TRBJ2-5; D may be TRBD1 (6 bases). The V and J ends lost 1 base and 4 bases respectively, with 22 bases between them. This CDR3 has 18 amino acids. Germline V gene data show CDR1 as SGHVS and CDR2 as FNYEAQ. The CDR3 sequence is CASSLDNGTWGRPETQYF. The CDR3 DNA reads TGTGCCAGCAGCTTAGACAATGGGACGTGGGGGCGTCCAGAGACCCAGTACTTC.

V is TRBV4-1 and J is TRBJ2-5; 10 bases match TRBD2. Germline CDR1 is MGHRA and CDR2 is YSYEKL. V shed 3 bases, J shed 4 bases, and the junction held 5 bases outside the gene matches. This CDR3 spans 15 amino acids. The CDR3 coding sequence is TGCGCCAGCAGCCAGGAAAGACTAGCGGGAGAGACCCAGTACTTC. Translating gives CASSQERLAGETQYF.

This chain links TRBV6-5 with TRBJ1-6; 9 positions match TRBD1. Germline V gene lookup returns CDR1 MNHEY and CDR2 SVGAGI. The CDR3 loop spans 15 amino acids. V dropped 0 bases and J dropped 7; count of bases not matched to a gene: 1. Written as DNA, the CDR3 is TGTGCCAGCAGTTACTCACAGGGGGCGAATTCACCCCTCCACTTT. Amino acids: CASSYSQGANSPLHF.

For the CDR3, the DNA is TGTGCCAGCAGCTTGGTGCACGGGCAGCAGTTCTTC. It translates to CASSLVHGQQFF. V gene TRBV5-4 combines with J gene TRBJ2-1; no reliable D call. V was trimmed by 0 bases and J by 11 bases, leaving 9 bases between them. This CDR3 is 12 amino acids long. Germline CDR1 SGHNT, CDR2 YYREEE (reference sequence).

The chain combines TRBV30 with TRBJ1-5; D possibly corresponds to TRBD1 (5 bases). The CDR3 covers 13 residues. Germline values: CDR1 GTSNPN, CDR2 SVGIG (reference sequence). Trimming stripped 5 bases from V and 3 bases from J, with 11 bases between. The CDR3 loop reads CAWSRGFNQPQHF. The CDR3, as DNA: TGTGCCTGGTCGAGGGGATTCAATCAGCCCCAGCATTTT.

In this sample, this clone turned up a few times. The genes are TRBV30 and TRBJ1-5, with TRBD1 identical over 7 bases. The germline CDR1 and CDR2 sequences are GTSNPN and SVGIG (reference sequence). This CDR3 is 13 amino acids long. J was trimmed by 4 bases and V by 0 bases; bases with no gene match: 0. CDR3 residues: CAWSVQGNQPQHF. The CDR3 coding sequence is TGTGCCTGGAGTGTACAGGGGAATCAGCCCCAGCATTTT.

This clone turned up a few times. The rearrangement uses TRBV7-2 and TRBJ2-7; 7 nucleotides agree with TRBD2. Trimming cost V 4 bases and J 4 bases; bases outside gene matches: 7. This CDR3 is built from 14 residues. Germline CDR1 SGHTA, CDR2 FQGNSA. CDR3 in DNA: TGTGCCAGCAGCTATGGGCGGGGGTTATACGAGCAGTACTTC. Translation gives CASSYGRGLYEQYF. The full variable domain, with the rest looked up from reference TRBV7-2 and TRBJ2-7, is GAGVSQSPSNKVTEKGKDVELRCDPISGHTALYWYRQSLGQGLEFLIYFQGNSAPDKSGLPSDRFSAERTGGSVSTLTIQRTQQEDSAVYLCASSYGRGLYEQYFGPGTRLTVT.

The chain couples TRBV4-3 to TRBJ1-1; D remains ambiguous. Trimming removed 4 bases at V and 1 base at J, with 13 bases between. Germline V gives CDR1 LGHNA, CDR2 YSLEER. The CDR3 length is 15 residues. CDR3 nucleotide sequence: TGCGCCAGCAGCCGAAGGGAGGGAGGGAACACTGAAGCTTTCTTT. It yields the protein CASSRREGGNTEAFF.

The V and J genes are TRBV18 and TRBJ2-2; TRBD1 matches at 7 bases. Germline trimming cut 3 bases from V and 7 bases from J; bases unmatched to any gene: 5. Germline values: CDR1 KGHSH, CDR2 LQKENI. This CDR3 has 14 residues. The CDR3 here is CASSPAGGIGELFF. The DNA of the CDR3 is TGTGCCAGCTCACCTGCAGGGGGAATCGGGGAGCTGTTTTTT.

The chain recombines TRBV28 with TRBJ2-7; D ambiguous. The ends were cut back, 3 bases at V and 7 bases at J, with 4 bases in the middle. The CDR3 consists of 10 residues. Germline CDR1 MDHEN, CDR2 SYDVKM. In DNA form, the CDR3 reads TGTGCCAGCAGTTTGAAGGAGCAGTACTTC. This encodes CASSLKEQYF.